This is a list of T cell receptor beta chains from one sample in a study of regulatory T cells in long-lasting Graves disease. TCRdb reanalysed the multiplex PCR reads using MiXCR and keeps one entry per CDR3 protein. The table records approximately 560,000 distinct CDR3 sequences, about 16% of them present only once. These sequences were also reported in another study, on T cells in Graves' hyperthyroidism and ophthalmopathy.

This specimen was peripheral blood mononuclear cells (PBMCs), taken at new diagnosis, from a patient treated with antithyroid drugs. These receptors were collected from a man younger than 30 with Graves disease. The CDR3 runs from the conserved cysteine through the conserved F or W. The D gene is left open where the match is weak. The size field is filled for only some rows; it gives once, few, many or a size class.

d_gene	abundance	v_gene	j_gene	len	CDR3nt	CDR3aa
NA	NA	TRBV11-2	TRBJ1-4	13	TGTGCCAGCAGCATAAGGGCGGCGGAAAAACTGTTTTTT	CASSIRAAEKLFF
TRBD2	many	TRBV5-1	TRBJ2-7	16	TGCGCCAGCAGCAGGGGACTAGCGGGGTTCTCCTACGAGCAGTACTTC	CASSRGLAGFSYEQYF
TRBD1	NA	TRBV10-2	TRBJ2-3	16	TGCGCCAGCAGTGGCTCCGGGACAGGGGATGTAGATACGCAGTATTTT	CASSGSGTGDVDTQYF
NA	NA	TRBV28	TRBJ2-6	17	TGTGCCAGCAGTCTTGTTAAAGGTGGCTCTGGGGCCAACGTCCTGACTTTC	CASSLVKGGSGANVLTF
TRBD1	NA	TRBV28	TRBJ2-5	15	TGTGCCAGCAGCCCCACAGGGGGCGTAATCGAGACCCAGTACTTC	CASSPTGGVIETQYF
NA	many	TRBV11-2	TRBJ2-2	15	TGTGCCAGCAGCTTAAGCGGCACCCGGGCCGGGGAGCTGTTTTTT	CASSLSGTRAGELFF
NA	NA	TRBV5-1	TRBJ2-7	16	TGCGCCAGCAGCTTGGTCGGGGTTAGGAGCTCCTACGAGCAGTACTTC	CASSLVGVRSSYEQYF
NA	many	TRBV28	TRBJ2-1	13	TGTGCCACCGAGGAGGGGTTTAGAGATGAGCAGTTCTTC	CATEEGFRDEQFF
NA	NA	TRBV6-1	TRBJ1-4	12	TGTGCCAGCGAGGCAGGGGATGAAAAACTGTTTTTT	CASEAGDEKLFF
NA	NA	TRBV15	TRBJ2-7	13	TGTGCCACCAGCGGGAACTACCCGGGCGAGCAGTACTTC	CATSGNYPGEQYF
TRBD2	many	TRBV20-1	TRBJ2-5	14	TGCAGTGCACGGAGGACTAGCGGCCAAGAGACCCAGTACTTC	CSARRTSGQETQYF
NA	many	TRBV27	TRBJ1-5	14	TGTGCCAGCAGTTTCGCAGGGGTCAATCAGCCCCAGCATTTT	CASSFAGVNQPQHF
NA	many	TRBV13	TRBJ2-1	15	TGTGCCAGCAGCCGATCCCCTGCGAGCTACAATGAGCAGTTCTTC	CASSRSPASYNEQFF
NA	NA	TRBV19	TRBJ2-1	11	TGTGCCAGTAGTATGGGTAGTGAGCAGTTCTTC	CASSMGSEQFF
TRBD2	many	TRBV5-1	TRBJ2-3	16	TGCGCCAGCAGCTTTTCAATAGCGGGAAGCACAGATACGCAGTATTTT	CASSFSIAGSTDTQYF
TRBD2	many	TRBV28	TRBJ2-1	15	TGTGCCAGCAGATCCTCCGGGACTAGCACCAATGAGCAGTTCTTC	CASRSSGTSTNEQFF
TRBD2	few	TRBV11-3	TRBJ2-1	16	TGTGCCAGCAGCCAGCTCCCGGGACTAGCACCAAGGGAGCAGTTCTTC	CASSQLPGLAPREQFF
TRBD1	many	TRBV12-3/TRBV12-4	TRBJ2-5	14	TGTGCCAGCAGCCCCGGACAGGGTATTGAGACCCAGTACTTC	CASSPGQGIETQYF
TRBD2	few	TRBV18	TRBJ2-1	14	TGTGCCAGCTCACCTAGGACTAGTGAGGATGAGCAGTTCTTC	CASSPRTSEDEQFF
TRBD2	few	TRBV6-5	TRBJ2-7	15	TGTGCCAGCAGTTACTCGGTAGCGGGGGTCTACGAGCAGTACTTC	CASSYSVAGVYEQYF
NA	many	TRBV7-3	TRBJ2-3	13	TGTGCCAGCGCGGTCCCTAGCACAGATACGCAGTATTTT	CASAVPSTDTQYF
TRBD2	many	TRBV12-3/TRBV12-4	TRBJ2-3	16	TGTGCCAGCAGCCGTGGGACTAGCGGGAGGCTCCATACGCAGTATTTT	CASSRGTSGRLHTQYF
TRBD2	many	TRBV2	TRBJ2-1	16	TGTGCCAGCAGTGAAGTTGGGCTAGCGGGAGACGGTGAGCAGTTCTTC	CASSEVGLAGDGEQFF
NA	many	TRBV7-2	TRBJ2-5	14	TGTGCCAGCAGCGGAAGACGGGGCGGGGAGACCCAGTACTTC	CASSGRRGGETQYF
TRBD2	many	TRBV3-1	TRBJ2-5	15	TGTGCCAGCAGCCAACAACAAGCGGGAGTTGTGACCCAGTACTTC	CASSQQQAGVVTQYF
NA	many	TRBV20-1	TRBJ2-5	12	TGCAGTGCTCCCCTTTTGGGAGAGACCCAGTACTTC	CSAPLLGETQYF
NA	many	TRBV7-8	TRBJ2-5	13	TGTGCCAGCAGCTTCCACAGACAAGAGACCCAGTACTTC	CASSFHRQETQYF
NA	few	TRBV6-1	TRBJ2-3	13	TGTGCCAGCAGGATACCAGGGTCAGATACGCAGTATTTT	CASRIPGSDTQYF
NA	many	TRBV2	TRBJ1-5	15	TGTGCCAGCAGTGAAGCGCAAGGCAGTGCTCAGCCCCAGCATTTT	CASSEAQGSAQPQHF
NA	NA	TRBV27	TRBJ2-4	16	TGTGCCAGCAGTTTAGGCAGCCCAATAGCCAAAAACATTCAGTACTTC	CASSLGSPIAKNIQYF
NA	NA	TRBV20-1	TRBJ2-7	11	TGCAGTGCTAGAGTCGGCTACGAGCAGTACTTC	CSARVGYEQYF
NA	NA	TRBV25-1	TRBJ2-7	11	TGTGCCAGCAGCCACGGGTACGAGCGGTACTTC	CASSHGYERYF
NA	many	TRBV15	TRBJ1-5	14	TGTGCCACCAGCAGGCCAGAGGGGGTTCAGCCCCAGCATTTT	CATSRPEGVQPQHF
NA	few	TRBV28	TRBJ1-2	13	TGTGCCAGCAGCCCCATTGGGGCAGCTGGCTACACCTTC	CASSPIGAAGYTF
NA	many	TRBV11-2	TRBJ2-1	12	TGTGCCAGCAGCTTAGCATCAGATGAGCAGTTCTTC	CASSLASDEQFF
TRBD2	many	TRBV7-9	TRBJ2-7	16	TGTGCCAGCAGCTTCGCGGCCGGGACTAGCGCCTACGAGCAGTACTTC	CASSFAAGTSAYEQYF
NA	many	TRBV5-1	TRBJ2-1	14	TGCGCCAGCAGCTTGAACCCTGATTTTGATGAGCAGTTCTTC	CASSLNPDFDEQFF
TRBD2	NA	TRBV20-1	TRBJ2-1	14	TGCAGTGCCGGACTAGCGGGGGCTACGGATGAGCAGTTCTTC	CSAGLAGATDEQFF